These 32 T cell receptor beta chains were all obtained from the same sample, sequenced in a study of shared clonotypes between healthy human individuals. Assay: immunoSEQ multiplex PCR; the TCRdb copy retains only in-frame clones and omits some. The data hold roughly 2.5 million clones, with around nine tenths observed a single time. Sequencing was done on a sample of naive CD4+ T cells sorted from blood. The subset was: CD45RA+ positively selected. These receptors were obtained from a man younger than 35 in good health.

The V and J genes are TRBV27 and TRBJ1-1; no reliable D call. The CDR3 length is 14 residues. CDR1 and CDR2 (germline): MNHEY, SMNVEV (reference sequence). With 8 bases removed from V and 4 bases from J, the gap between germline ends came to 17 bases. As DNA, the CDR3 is TGTGCCAGCCGGTCTCCTAGTATGGGCACTGAAGCTTTCTTT. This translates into CASRSPSMGTEAFF.

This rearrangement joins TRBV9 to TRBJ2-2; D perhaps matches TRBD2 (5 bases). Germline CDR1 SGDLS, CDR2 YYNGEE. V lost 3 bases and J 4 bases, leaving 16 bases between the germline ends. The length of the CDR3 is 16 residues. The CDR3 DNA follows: TGTGCCAGCAGCGCCCGCCAGAGGAGCGGCACCGGGGAGCTGTTTTTT. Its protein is CASSARQRSGTGELFF.

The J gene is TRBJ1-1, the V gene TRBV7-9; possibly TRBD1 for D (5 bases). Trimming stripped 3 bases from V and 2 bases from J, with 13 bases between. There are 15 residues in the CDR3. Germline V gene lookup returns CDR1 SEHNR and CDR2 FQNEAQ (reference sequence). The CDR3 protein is CASSFTGTANTEAFF. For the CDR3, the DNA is TGTGCCAGCAGCTTCACCGGGACGGCTAACACTGAAGCTTTCTTT.

The DNA for the CDR3 is TGTGCCAGCAGTTGGGGGATGAACACTGAAGCTTTCTTT. Translation: CASSWGMNTEAFF. V is TRBV25-1 and J is TRBJ1-1; tentative D call: TRBD1 (5 bases). In germline, CDR1 is MGHDK, CDR2 SYGVNS. The CDR3 has 13 residues. Deletions cut 5 bases from V and 0 bases from J, with 7 bases between.

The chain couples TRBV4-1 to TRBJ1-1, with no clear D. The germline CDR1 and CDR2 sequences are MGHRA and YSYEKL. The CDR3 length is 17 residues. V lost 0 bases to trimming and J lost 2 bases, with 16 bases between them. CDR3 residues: CASSQEYLTRRNTEAFF. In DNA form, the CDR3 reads TGCGCCAGCAGCCAAGAGTACCTCACAAGGCGAAACACTGAAGCTTTCTTT.

The CDR3 nucleotides read TGTGCCAGCAGCCAAGTCGGGACAGGGGGTCATGGCGGGGAGCTGTTTTTT. This gives the protein CASSQVGTGGHGGELFF. This chain uses TRBV4-2 with TRBJ2-2; 11 bases match TRBD1. The ends lost 1 base at V and 7 bases at J; junction bases unmatched: 8. Looked up from germline, CDR1 is LGHNA and CDR2 is YNFKEQ. The CDR3 length is 17 residues.

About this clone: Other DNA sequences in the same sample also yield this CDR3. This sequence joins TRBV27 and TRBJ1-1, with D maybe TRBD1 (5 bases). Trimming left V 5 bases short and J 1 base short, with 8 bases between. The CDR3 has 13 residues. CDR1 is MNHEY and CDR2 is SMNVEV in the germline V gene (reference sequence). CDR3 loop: CASSLGTNTEAFF. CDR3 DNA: TGTGCCAGCAGTCTCGGGACGAACACTGAAGCTTTCTTT.

The CDR3 bases are TGTGCCAGCAGCTTACGGTCCGCGGCGATGGATACGCAGTATTTT. Amino acids: CASSLRSAAMDTQYF. The rearrangement links TRBV11-3 to TRBJ2-3; D not resolved. The V end lost 2 bases, the J end lost 6 bases, and 15 bases lay between the germline ends. Germline V CDR1 and CDR2: SGHNT, YENEEA. The CDR3 extends over 15 amino acids.

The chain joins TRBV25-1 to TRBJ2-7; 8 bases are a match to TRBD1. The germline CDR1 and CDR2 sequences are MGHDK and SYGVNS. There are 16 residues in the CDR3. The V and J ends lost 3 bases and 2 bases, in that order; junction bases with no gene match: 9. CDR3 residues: CASSENRGNFAYEQYF. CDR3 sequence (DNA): TGTGCCAGCAGTGAGAACAGGGGGAACTTTGCCTACGAGCAGTACTTC.

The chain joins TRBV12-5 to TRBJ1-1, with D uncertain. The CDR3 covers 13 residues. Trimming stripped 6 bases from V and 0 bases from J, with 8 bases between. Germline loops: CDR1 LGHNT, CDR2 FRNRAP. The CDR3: CASGSPMNTEAFF. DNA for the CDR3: TGTGCTAGTGGCAGTCCCATGAACACTGAAGCTTTCTTT.

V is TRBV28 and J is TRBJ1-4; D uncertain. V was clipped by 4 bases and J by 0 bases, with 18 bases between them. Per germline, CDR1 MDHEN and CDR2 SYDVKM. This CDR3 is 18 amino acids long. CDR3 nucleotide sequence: TGTGCCAGCAGTTCCCCCACAGTGGTCCTAGCAACTAATGAAAAACTGTTTTTT. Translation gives CASSSPTVVLATNEKLFF.

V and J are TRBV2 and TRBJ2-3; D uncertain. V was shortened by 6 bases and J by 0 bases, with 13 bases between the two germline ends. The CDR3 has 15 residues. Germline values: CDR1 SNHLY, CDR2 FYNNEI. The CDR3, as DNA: TGTGCCAGCAGCAAACAGATCCCTAGCACAGATACGCAGTATTTT. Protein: CASSKQIPSTDTQYF.

The CDR3 is CASSRRAEAKNIQYF. The DNA for the CDR3 is TGTGCCAGCTCGCGCCGGGCCGAAGCCAAAAACATTCAGTACTTC. V usage is TRBV18 and J usage is TRBJ2-4; D gene uncertain. V dropped 6 bases and J dropped 0 bases, with 12 bases sitting between them. The CDR3 loop spans 15 amino acids. From germline, CDR1 is KGHSH and CDR2 LQKENI.

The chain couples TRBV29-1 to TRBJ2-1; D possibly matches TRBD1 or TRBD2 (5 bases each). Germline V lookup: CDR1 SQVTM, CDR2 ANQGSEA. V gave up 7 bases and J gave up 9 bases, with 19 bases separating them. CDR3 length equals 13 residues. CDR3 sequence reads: CSGYRDPGGEQFF. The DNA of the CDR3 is TGCAGCGGATACCGGGACCCAGGAGGTGAGCAGTTCTTC.

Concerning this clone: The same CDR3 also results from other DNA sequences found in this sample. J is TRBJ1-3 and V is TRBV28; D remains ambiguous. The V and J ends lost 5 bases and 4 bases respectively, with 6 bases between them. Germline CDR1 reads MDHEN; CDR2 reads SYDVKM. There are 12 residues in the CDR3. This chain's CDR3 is CASSLRGNTIYF. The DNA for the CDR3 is TGTGCCAGCAGTCTCAGGGGAAACACCATATATTTT. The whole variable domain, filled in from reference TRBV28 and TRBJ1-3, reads DVKVTQSSRYLVKRTGEKVFLECVQDMDHENMFWYRQDPGLGLRLIYFSYDVKMKEKGDIPEGYSVSREKKERFSLILESASTNQTSMYLCASSLRGNTIYFGEGSWLTVV.

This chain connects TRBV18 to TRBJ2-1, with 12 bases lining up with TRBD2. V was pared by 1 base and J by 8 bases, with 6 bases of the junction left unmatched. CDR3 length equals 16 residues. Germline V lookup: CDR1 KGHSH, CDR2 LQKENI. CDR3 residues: CASSPRLAGEGDEQFF. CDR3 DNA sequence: TGTGCCAGCTCACCACGACTAGCGGGGGAGGGGGATGAGCAGTTCTTC.

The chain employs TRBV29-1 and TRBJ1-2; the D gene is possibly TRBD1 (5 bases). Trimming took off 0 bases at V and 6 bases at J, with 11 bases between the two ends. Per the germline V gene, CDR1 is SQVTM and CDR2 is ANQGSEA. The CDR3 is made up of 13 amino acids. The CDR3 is CSVEDAWGDGYTF. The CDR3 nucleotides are TGCAGCGTTGAAGATGCGTGGGGGGATGGCTACACCTTC.

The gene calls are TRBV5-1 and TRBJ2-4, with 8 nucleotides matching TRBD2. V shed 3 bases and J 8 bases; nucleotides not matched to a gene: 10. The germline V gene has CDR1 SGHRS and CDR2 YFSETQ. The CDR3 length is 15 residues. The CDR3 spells CASSYAGTRGDIQYF. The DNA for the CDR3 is TGCGCCAGCAGCTACGCCGGGACGCGGGGGGACATTCAGTACTTC.

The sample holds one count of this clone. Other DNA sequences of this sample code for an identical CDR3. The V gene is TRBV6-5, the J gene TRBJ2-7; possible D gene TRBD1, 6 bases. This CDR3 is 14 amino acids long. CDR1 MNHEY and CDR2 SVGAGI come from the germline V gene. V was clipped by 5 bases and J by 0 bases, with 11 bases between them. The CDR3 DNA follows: TGTGCCAGCAGTAGGCAGGGGAGCTCCTACGAGCAGTACTTC. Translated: CASSRQGSSYEQYF.

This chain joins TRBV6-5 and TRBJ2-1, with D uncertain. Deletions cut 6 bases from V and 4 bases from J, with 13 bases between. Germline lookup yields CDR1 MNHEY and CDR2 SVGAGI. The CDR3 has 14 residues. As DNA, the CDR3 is TGTGCCAGCAGCCGTGCTGGAAAATACAATGAGCAGTTCTTC. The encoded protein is CASSRAGKYNEQFF.

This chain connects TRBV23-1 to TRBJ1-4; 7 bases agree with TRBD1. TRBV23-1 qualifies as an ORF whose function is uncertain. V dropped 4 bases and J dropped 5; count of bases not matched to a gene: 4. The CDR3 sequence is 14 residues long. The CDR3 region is CASSPRDSNEKLFF. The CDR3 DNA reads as TGCGCCAGCAGTCCGAGGGACAGCAATGAAAAACTGTTTTTT.

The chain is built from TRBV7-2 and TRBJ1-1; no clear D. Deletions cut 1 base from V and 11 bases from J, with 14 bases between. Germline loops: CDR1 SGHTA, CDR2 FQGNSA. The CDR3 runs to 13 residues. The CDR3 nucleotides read TGTGCCAGCAGCTTAGATGTCTCCGGGAGCGCTTTCTTT. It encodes CASSLDVSGSAFF.

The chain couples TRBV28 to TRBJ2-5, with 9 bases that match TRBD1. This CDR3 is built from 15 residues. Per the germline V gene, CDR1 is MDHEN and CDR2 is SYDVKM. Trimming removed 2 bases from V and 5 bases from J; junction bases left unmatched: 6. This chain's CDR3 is CASSLSGTGWETQYF. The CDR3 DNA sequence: TGTGCCAGCAGTTTAAGTGGGACAGGGTGGGAGACCCAGTACTTC.

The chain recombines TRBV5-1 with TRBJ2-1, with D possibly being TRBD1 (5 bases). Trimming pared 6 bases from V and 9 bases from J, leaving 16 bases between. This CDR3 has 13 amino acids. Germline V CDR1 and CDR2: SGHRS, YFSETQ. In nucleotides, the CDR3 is TGCGCCAGCATAGGGGCAGGTGGGATTGAGCAGTTCTTC. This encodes CASIGAGGIEQFF.

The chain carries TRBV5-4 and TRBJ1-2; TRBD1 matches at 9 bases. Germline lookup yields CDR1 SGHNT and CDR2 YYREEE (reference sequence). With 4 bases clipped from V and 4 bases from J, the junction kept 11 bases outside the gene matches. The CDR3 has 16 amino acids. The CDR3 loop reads CASSPPGQGVGYGYTF. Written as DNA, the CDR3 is TGTGCCAGCAGCCCGCCGGGACAGGGTGTGGGCTATGGCTACACCTTC.

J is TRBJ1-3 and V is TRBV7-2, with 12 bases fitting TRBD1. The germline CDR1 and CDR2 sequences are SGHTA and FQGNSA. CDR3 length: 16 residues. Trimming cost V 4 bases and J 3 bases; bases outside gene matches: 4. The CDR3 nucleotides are TGTGCCAGCAGCTCGGGACAGGGGGCGCTTGGAAACACCATATATTTT. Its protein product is CASSSGQGALGNTIYF.

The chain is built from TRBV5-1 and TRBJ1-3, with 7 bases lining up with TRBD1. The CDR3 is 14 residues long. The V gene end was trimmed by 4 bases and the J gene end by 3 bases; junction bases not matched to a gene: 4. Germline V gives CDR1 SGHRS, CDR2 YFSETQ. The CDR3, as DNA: TGCGCCAGCAGCGGGGGACAGAGTGGAAACACCATATATTTT. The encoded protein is CASSGGQSGNTIYF. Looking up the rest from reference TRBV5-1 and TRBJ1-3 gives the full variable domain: KAGVTQTPRYLIKTRGQQVTLSCSPISGHRSVSWYQQTPGQGLQFLFEYFSETQRNKGNFPGRFSGRQFSNSRSEMNVSTLELGDSALYLCASSGGQSGNTIYFGEGSWLTVV.

CDR3 sequence (DNA): TGCAGCGTTGGTCGGGACCCCACAGATACGCAGTATTTT. It codes for CSVGRDPTDTQYF. The chain combines TRBV29-1 with TRBJ2-3; D is possibly TRBD1 or TRBD2 (5 bases each). This CDR3 has 13 residues. The germline CDR1 and CDR2 sequences are SQVTM and ANQGSEA. The V gene lost 4 bases and the J gene lost 2 bases, with 10 bases spanning the gap.

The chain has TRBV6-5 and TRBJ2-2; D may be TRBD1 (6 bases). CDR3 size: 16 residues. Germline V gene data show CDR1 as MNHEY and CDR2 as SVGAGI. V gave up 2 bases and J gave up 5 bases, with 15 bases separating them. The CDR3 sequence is CASSYPPGVGTGELFF. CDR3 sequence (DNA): TGTGCCAGCAGTTACCCCCCAGGGGTAGGAACCGGGGAGCTGTTTTTT.

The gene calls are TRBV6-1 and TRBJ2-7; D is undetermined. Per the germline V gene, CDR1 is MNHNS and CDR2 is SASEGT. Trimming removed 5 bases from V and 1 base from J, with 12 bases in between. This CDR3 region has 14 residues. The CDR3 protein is CASSISRYSYEQYF. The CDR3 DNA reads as TGTGCCAGCAGTATCTCACGGTATTCCTACGAGCAGTACTTC.

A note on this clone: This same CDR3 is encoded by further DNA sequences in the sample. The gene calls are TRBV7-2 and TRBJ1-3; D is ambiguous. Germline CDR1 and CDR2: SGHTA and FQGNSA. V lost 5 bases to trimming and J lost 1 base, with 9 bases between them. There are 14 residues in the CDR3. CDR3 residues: CASSRGSSGNTIYF. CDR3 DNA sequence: TGTGCCAGCAGCCGGGGATCTTCTGGAAACACCATATATTTT. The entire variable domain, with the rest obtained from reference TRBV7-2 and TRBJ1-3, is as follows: GAGVSQSPSNKVTEKGKDVELRCDPISGHTALYWYRQSLGQGLEFLIYFQGNSAPDKSGLPSDRFSAERTGGSVSTLTIQRTQQEDSAVYLCASSRGSSGNTIYFGEGSWLTVV.

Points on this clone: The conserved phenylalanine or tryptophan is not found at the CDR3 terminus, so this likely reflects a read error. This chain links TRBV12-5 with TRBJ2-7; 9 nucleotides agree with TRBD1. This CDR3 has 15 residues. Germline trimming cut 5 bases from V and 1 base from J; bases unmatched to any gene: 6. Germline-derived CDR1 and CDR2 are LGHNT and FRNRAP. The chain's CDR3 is CASGPTDRGSYEQYL. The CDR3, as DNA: TGTGCTAGTGGTCCCACTGACAGGGGGTCCTACGAGCAGTACCTC.